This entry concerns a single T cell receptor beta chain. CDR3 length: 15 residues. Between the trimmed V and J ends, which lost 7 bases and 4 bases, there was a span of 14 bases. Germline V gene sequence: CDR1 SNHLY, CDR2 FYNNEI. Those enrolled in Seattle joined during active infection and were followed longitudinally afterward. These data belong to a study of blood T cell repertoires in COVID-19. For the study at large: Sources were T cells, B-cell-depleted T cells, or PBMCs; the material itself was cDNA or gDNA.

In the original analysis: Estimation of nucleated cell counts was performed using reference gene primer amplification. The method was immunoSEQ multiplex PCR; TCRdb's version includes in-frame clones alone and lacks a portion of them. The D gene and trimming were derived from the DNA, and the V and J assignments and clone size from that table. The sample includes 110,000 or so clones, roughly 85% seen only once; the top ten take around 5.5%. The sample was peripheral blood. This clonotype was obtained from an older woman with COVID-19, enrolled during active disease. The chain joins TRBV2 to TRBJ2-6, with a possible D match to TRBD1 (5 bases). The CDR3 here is CASTPGRGGANVLTF. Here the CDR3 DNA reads TGTGCCAGCACCCCCGGAAGGGGAGGGGCCAACGTCCTGACTTTC.